This TCR beta chain was identified in a study of blood T cell repertoires in COVID-19. The germline V gene encodes CDR1 MNHEY and CDR2 SVGEGT. The CDR3 is made up of 14 amino acids. Trimming removed 3 bases at V and 2 bases at J, with 10 bases between. In the original analysis: Amplification of reference gene primers provided the estimated nucleated cell counts. Assay used: immunoSEQ multiplex PCR; TCRdb lists only in-frame clones, some missing. V and J calls and clone size are given by that table; D and trimming were obtained from the DNA. Altogether approximately 70,000 clones are present, more than 70% being singletons, with the ten largest covering about 21%.

Sequencing input: peripheral blood. This chain connects TRBV6-2 or TRBV6-3 to TRBJ1-1; D perhaps matches TRBD1 (5 bases). The clonotype comes from a human donor in a cohort sampled during active COVID-19. The CDR3 DNA sequence: TGTGCCAGCAGTTATGCAGGGCTTAACACTGAAGCTTTCTTT. Protein sequence: CASSYAGLNTEAFF.